Sequencing of this T cell receptor (beta chain) was carried out in a study of blood T cell repertoires in COVID-19. Background on the study: Sample material is recorded as cDNA or gDNA derived from T cells, B-cell-depleted T cells, or PBMCs.

This clone has more than one count but fewer than ten. Original analysis: Reference gene primers were amplified, and this amplification served to estimate nucleated cell counts. TCRdb's table, derived via immunoSEQ multiplex PCR, lists solely in-frame clones and lacks some. Clone size and V and J calls were adopted from that table, with D and trimming inferred from the DNA. The repertoire holds almost 500,000 clones, about nine tenths seen once, with around 7.9% in the top ten. Ages ranged from roughly 18 to 100 years, with residence in under 25 US areas. Participants' reported clinical history set cohort assignment. The sequence came from a woman in her sixties who had recovered from COVID-19. Sequencing was done on a sample of PBMCs or T cells enriched from blood (not recorded which).

CDR3 in amino acids: CASSPQAGWTYNSPLHF. CDR3 coding DNA: TGTGCCAGCAGCCCTCAAGCAGGGTGGACCTATAATTCACCCCTCCACTTT. The genes are TRBV5-5 and TRBJ1-6; possible D gene TRBD1, 5 bases. The CDR3 extends over 17 amino acids. V lost 4 bases, J lost 2 bases, and 16 bases lay in between. From germline, CDR1 is SGHKS and CDR2 YYEKEE (reference sequence).